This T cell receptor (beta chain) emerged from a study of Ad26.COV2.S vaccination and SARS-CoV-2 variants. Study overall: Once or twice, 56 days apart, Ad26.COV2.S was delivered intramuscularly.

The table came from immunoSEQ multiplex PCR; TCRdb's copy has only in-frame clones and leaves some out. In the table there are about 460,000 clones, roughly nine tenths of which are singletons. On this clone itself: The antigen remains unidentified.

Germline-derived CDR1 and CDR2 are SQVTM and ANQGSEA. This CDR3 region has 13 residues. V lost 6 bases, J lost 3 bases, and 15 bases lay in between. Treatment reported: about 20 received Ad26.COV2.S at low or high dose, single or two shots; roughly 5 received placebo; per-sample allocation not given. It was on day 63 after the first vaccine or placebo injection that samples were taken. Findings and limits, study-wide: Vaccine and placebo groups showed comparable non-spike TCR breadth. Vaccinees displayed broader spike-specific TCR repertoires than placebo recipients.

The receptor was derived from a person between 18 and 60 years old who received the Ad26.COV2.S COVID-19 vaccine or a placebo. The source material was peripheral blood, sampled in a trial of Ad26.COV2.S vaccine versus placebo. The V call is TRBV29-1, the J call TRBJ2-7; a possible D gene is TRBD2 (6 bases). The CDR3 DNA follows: TGCAGCGTCGGGGGTAGCGAATACTACGAGCAGTACTTC. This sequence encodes CSVGGSEYYEQYF.